These 8 T cell receptor beta chains came from one sample sequenced in a study of T cell clonality in common variable immunodeficiency (dated by TCRdb to between 2014 and 2016). Receptors were amplified or captured by the immunoSEQ multiplex PCR assay. TCRdb provides this immuneACCESS table in a form limited to in-frame rearrangements. Some clones are lacking; in checked studies, under half of them reflect an unresolved V gene, and why the rest are absent is not known. The sample counts about 52,000 clones, each observed more than once. Of the sample, about 1.8% is held by the ten largest clones. Specimen: peripheral blood mononuclear cells. All receptors derive from a person aged 18 to 75 in good health.

This clone appeared many times. Read data end 3 residues before the CDR3 end; the end is taken from the germline J gene. V gene TRBV19 combines with J gene TRBJ1-1; 9 positions match TRBD1. Germline assignment: CDR1 LNHDA and CDR2 SQIVND (reference sequence). The CDR3 has 14 amino acids. The trim removed 6 bases at V and 3 bases at J, leaving 5 bases unmatched. The CDR3 bases that were read are TGTGCCAGTAGGGACAGGGGATCTTACACTGAA. Its protein product is CASRDRGSYTE. The whole CDR3 is CASRDRGSYTEAFF.

This clone was observed at least ten times. CDR3 bases read: TGTGCCAGCAGCTTAAACCGGGACAGCTATGGC. It is translated as CASSLNRDSYG. The whole CDR3 protein reads CASSLNRDSYGYTF. The chain uses TRBV7-9 and TRBJ1-2; 7 bases map to TRBD1. The CDR3 is cut off 3 residues early in the read; its end comes from the germline J gene. V lost 2 bases, J lost 4 bases, and 4 bases stayed unmatched. Germline V CDR1 and CDR2: SEHNR, FQNEAQ (reference sequence). This CDR3 is 14 amino acids long.

This clone was seen repeatedly, ten times or more. Coverage ceases 3 residues before the CDR3 finishes, and the germline J gene fills in the end. This rearrangement joins TRBV18 to TRBJ1-2; 8 bases fit TRBD1. The CDR3 is 15 amino acids. After removal of 11 bases from V and 6 bases from J, the junction contained 17 bases not matched to a gene. The germline V gene encodes CDR1 KGHSH and CDR2 LQKENI. The part of the CDR3 DNA that was read is TGTGCCTCCATGGCCGAACGACAGGGGATTGATGGC. This encodes CASMAERQGIDG. The full CDR3 protein is CASMAERQGIDGYTF.

This clone was observed many times. Coverage ceases 3 residues before the CDR3 finishes, and the germline J gene fills in the end. The chain carries TRBV7-6 and TRBJ2-2; no definite D call. V shed 3 bases and J shed 8 bases, with 7 bases lying between them. Germline V gene sequence: CDR1 SGHVS, CDR2 FNYEAQ. This CDR3 comprises 12 residues. CDR3 residues: CASSFYSGELFF. The part of the CDR3 DNA that was read is TGTGCCAGCAGCTTTTACTCAGGGGAG.

This clone was recorded many times. Coverage ceases 3 residues before the CDR3 finishes, and the germline J gene fills in the end. The chain uses TRBV29-1 and TRBJ2-3, with 8 bases fitting TRBD1. Germline CDR1 and CDR2: SQVTM and ANQGSEA. This CDR3 is built from 13 residues. Trimming removed 6 bases from V and 2 bases from J; junction bases left unmatched: 4. Partial CDR3 DNA: TGCAGCGTGGACAGGGCGTTCACAGATACG. It is translated as CSVDRAFTDT. The whole CDR3 protein is CSVDRAFTDTQYF.

In this sample, this clone turned up many times. The read ends 3 residues before the CDR3 terminus; that terminus is restored from the germline J gene. The V and J genes are TRBV7-9 and TRBJ2-2, with D hard to call. The germline gives CDR1 SEHNR, CDR2 FQNEAQ (reference sequence). Trimming pared 5 bases from V and 7 bases from J, leaving 8 bases between. The CDR3 loop spans 12 amino acids. CDR3 region: CASSTLLGELFF. The CDR3 bases that were read are TGTGCCAGCAGCACACTACTCGGGGAG.

This clone was observed at least ten times. CDR3 DNA (partial): TGTGCCAGTAGCCTCCCACAGGGGCAGGTGCCC. As protein: CASSLPQGQVP. The complete CDR3 sequence is CASSLPQGQVPQHF. The chain employs TRBV19 and TRBJ1-5, with 7 bases lining up with TRBD1. The observed sequence ends 3 residues before the CDR3 terminus, with the missing tail filled in from the germline J gene. Germline V gene lookup returns CDR1 LNHDA and CDR2 SQIVND (reference sequence). Trimming cost V 6 bases and J 9 bases; bases outside gene matches: 11. This CDR3 comprises 14 residues.

This clone was recorded many times. The read terminates 3 residues ahead of where the CDR3 ends, so the germline J gene completes it. The V and J genes are TRBV20-1 and TRBJ1-2, with 9 nucleotides matching TRBD1. The V segment lost 3 bases and the J segment 0 bases; nucleotides outside the gene matches: 5. The CDR3 covers 15 residues. The germline V gene has CDR1 DFQATT and CDR2 SNEGSKA (reference sequence). The sequenced CDR3 bases are TGCAGTGCTAGGACCGGGACAGGGCCTAACTATGGC. Its translation: CSARTGTGPNYG. The whole CDR3 region reads CSARTGTGPNYGYTF.